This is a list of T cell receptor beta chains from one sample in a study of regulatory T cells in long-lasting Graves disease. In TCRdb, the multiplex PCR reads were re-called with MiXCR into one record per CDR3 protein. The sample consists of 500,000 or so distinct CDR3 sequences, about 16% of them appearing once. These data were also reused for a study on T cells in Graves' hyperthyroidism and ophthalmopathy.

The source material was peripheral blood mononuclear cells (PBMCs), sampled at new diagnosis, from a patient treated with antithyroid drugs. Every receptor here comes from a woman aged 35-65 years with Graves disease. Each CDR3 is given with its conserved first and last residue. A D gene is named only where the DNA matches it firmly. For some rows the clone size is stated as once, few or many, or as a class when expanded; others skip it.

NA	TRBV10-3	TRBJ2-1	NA	TGTGCCATCAGGGGCAACTACAATGAGCAGTTCTTC	CAIRGNYNEQFF
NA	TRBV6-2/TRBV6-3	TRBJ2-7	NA	TGTGCCAGCACCACCACTCGGAACGAGCAGTACTTC	CASTTTRNEQYF
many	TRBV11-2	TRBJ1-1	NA	TGTGCCAGCAGCACCCCCTCTGGGGGGAACACTGAAGCTTTCTTT	CASSTPSGGNTEAFF
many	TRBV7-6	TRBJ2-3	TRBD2	TGTGCCAGCAGCTTAGGGTTAGCGGGGATGAGCACAGATACGCAGTATTTT	CASSLGLAGMSTDTQYF
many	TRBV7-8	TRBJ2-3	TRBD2	TGTGCCAGCAGCTCCCTTTTCAGCGGGGGGGCGATAGGCACAGATACGCAGTATTTT	CASSSLFSGGAIGTDTQYF
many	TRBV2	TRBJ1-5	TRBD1	TGTGCCAGCAGTGAAGGCCGACAGGGAAATCAGCCCCAGCATTTT	CASSEGRQGNQPQHF
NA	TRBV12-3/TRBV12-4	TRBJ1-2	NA	TGTGCCAGCAGTTTCAGGGACTTTCGATATGGCTACACCTTC	CASSFRDFRYGYTF
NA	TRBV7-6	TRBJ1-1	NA	TGTGCCAGCAGCTCTCCCGGGGGGGGGAACACTGAAGCTTTCTTT	CASSSPGGGNTEAFF
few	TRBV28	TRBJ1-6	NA	TGTGCCAGCAGTTTGGGTGACTCCTATAATTCACCCCTCCACTTT	CASSLGDSYNSPLHF
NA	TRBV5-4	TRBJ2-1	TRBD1	TGTGCCGCTCATCCCCGGGACAGGGTTGGGAATGAGCAGTTCTTC	CAAHPRDRVGNEQFF
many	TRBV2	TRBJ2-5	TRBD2	TGTGCCAGCAGTGTTCTATCGGGGGGACTAGTCCAGACCCAGTACTTC	CASSVLSGGLVQTQYF
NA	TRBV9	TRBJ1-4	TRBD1	TGTGCCAGCAGCGTAGATCCGACAGGGGATGAAAAACTGTTTTTT	CASSVDPTGDEKLFF
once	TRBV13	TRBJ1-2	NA	TGTGCCAGCAGCCAACAGGCGGGAAACTATGGCTACACCTTC	CASSQQAGNYGYTF
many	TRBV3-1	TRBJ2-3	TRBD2	TGTGCCAGCAGCCAAGACGTAGCGGGGGGGAGCACAGATACGCAGTATTTT	CASSQDVAGGSTDTQYF
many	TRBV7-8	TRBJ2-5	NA	TGTGCCAGCAGCTTAGTAGCAGGGACAGAGACCCAGTACTTC	CASSLVAGTETQYF
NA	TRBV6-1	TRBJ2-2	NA	TGTGCCAGCAGCTCCGGGACAAATAAGAACACCGGGGAGCTGTTTTTT	CASSSGTNKNTGELFF
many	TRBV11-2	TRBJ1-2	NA	TGTGCCAGCAGCTCCCTCCGTGGGACGCTCTATGGCTACACCTTC	CASSSLRGTLYGYTF
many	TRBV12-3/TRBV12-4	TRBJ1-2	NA	TGTGCCAGCACCATATCGGGACAACTTTTTGGCTACACCTTC	CASTISGQLFGYTF
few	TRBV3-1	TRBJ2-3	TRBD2	TGTGCCAGCAGTCGCGATAGCGGGGGGGCCTCAGATACGCAGTATTTT	CASSRDSGGASDTQYF
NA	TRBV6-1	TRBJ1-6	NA	TGTGCCAGCAGTGAGCCCCCGGTCCCTAATTCACCCCTCCACTTT	CASSEPPVPNSPLHF
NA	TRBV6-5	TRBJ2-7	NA	TGTGCCAGCAGTTACTCGGAAGGGTTCGAGCAGTACTTC	CASSYSEGFEQYF
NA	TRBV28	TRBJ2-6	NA	TGTGCCAGCAGTTTTTGGGGCAGCTCTGGGGCCAACGTCCTGACTTTC	CASSFWGSSGANVLTF
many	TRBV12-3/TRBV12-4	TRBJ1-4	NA	TGTGCCAGCAGTTTTATGGGTTTTACTAATGAAAAACTGTTTTTT	CASSFMGFTNEKLFF